A selection of T cell receptor beta chains follows, all from one sample in a study of cytomegalovirus exposure and HLA in healthy donors. Data came from immunoSEQ multiplex PCR; TCRdb stores just in-frame clones and leaves some out. The sample includes 90,000 to 140,000 clones, over 12% of them seen just once. Sequencing used PBMCs. These receptors all come from a female donor in good health and CMV-seronegative. Both conserved end residues are part of each CDR3. Fields, in order: clone size, V gene, CDR3 length, D gene, J gene, CDR3 DNA, CDR3 protein. D genes are given only for firm matches. Clone size, where shown, is once, few, many, or a class for clones that have expanded.

.,TRBV28,16,.,TRBJ1-5,TGTGCCAGCACCCTAGGAGGGATGGGGTATATTCAGCCCCAGAATTTT,CASTLGGMGYIQPQNF
.,TRBV6-5,15,.,TRBJ1-1,TGTGCCAGCAGTTACTCACCGGGGGGGGGCACTGAAGCTTTCTTT,CASSYSPGGGTEAFF
.,TRBV6-5,15,.,TRBJ2-7,TGTGCCAGCAGTTACTCTGCGGGCGCGGGGTACGAGCAGTACTTC,CASSYSAGAGYEQYF
.,TRBV5-5,16,.,TRBJ1-2,TGTGCCAGCAGCCCATTGGACACGAACCTTAACTATGGCTACACCTTC,CASSPLDTNLNYGYTF
few,TRBV13,12,TRBD1,TRBJ2-5,TGTGCCAGTACACAGGGGCAAGAGACCCAGTACTTC,CASTQGQETQYF
.,TRBV4-2,16,TRBD1,TRBJ1-1,TGTGCCAGCAGCCAAACCGGGACAGGGGGCAAGACTGAAGCTTTCTTT,CASSQTGTGGKTEAFF
.,TRBV29-1,13,TRBD1,TRBJ2-4,TGCAGCGTCGAGCGGGACAGGGGCAACATTCAGTACTTC,CSVERDRGNIQYF
few,TRBV11-2,14,TRBD2,TRBJ2-7,TGTGCCAGCAGCTTAGTTAGCGGGAGCTACGAGCAGTACTTC,CASSLVSGSYEQYF
.,TRBV4-2,18,TRBD2,TRBJ2-1,TGTGCCAGCAGCACCGGGACTAGCGGGAGGGCCCGGGACAATGAGCAGTTCTTC,CASSTGTSGRARDNEQFF
few,TRBV9,14,.,TRBJ1-1,TGTGCCAGCAGCGTAGTCCCGAGCGGTACTGAAGCTTTCTTT,CASSVVPSGTEAFF